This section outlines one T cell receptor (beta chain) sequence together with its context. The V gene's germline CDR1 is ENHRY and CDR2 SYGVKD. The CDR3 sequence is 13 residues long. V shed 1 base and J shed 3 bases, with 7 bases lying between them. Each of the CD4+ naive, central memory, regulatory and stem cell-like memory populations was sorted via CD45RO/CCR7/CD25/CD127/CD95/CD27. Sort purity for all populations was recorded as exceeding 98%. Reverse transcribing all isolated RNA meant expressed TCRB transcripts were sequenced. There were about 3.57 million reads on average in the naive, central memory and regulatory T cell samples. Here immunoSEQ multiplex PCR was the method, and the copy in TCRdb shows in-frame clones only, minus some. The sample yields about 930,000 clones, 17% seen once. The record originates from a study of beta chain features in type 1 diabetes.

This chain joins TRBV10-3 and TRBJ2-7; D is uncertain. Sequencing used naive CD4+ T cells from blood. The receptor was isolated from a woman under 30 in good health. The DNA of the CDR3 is TGTGCCATCAGTGAGTATAATGACTACGAGCAGTACTTC. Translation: CAISEYNDYEQYF.